The entry that follows covers one T cell receptor beta chain sequence. Its antigen is unknown. The data stem from a study of a mutant IDH1 vaccine in newly diagnosed glioma. V lost 0 bases and J lost 2, with 11 bases in between. Germline V gives CDR1 KGHSH, CDR2 LQKENI. The CDR3 is 16 residues long. TCRdb's table, derived via immunoSEQ multiplex PCR, lists solely in-frame clones and lacks some. The table lists around 42,000 clones, approximately 85% of them singletons. Sample time point: week 5, during vaccination. Vaccination used 300 ug of mutant IDH1 20-mer peptide per dose, with topical imiquimod. The sequence came from a man aged 35-49 years with glioma. The chain is built from TRBV18 and TRBJ2-1; unclear D gene. The source was PBMCs, collected from a glioma patient whose treatment included an IDH1 peptide vaccine. CDR3 coding DNA: TGTGCCAGCTCACCACCAGGGCCGATAACCTACAATGAGCAGTTCTTC. Protein product: CASSPPGPITYNEQFF.